These T cell receptor beta chains were read from a single sample in a study of PD-L1 blockade in urothelial cancer. The method was immunoSEQ multiplex PCR; TCRdb's version includes in-frame clones alone and lacks a portion of them. Found here are 50,000 to 55,000 clones, approximately 80% of them singletons; the top ten hold more than 3.5%. The sequences come from PBMCs, collected around atezolizumab (anti-PD-L1) treatment. The origin of the receptors is a man in his 70s with urothelial cancer. Each CDR3 is given with its conserved first and last residue. A D gene is named only where the DNA matches it firmly. For some rows the clone size is stated as once, few or many, or as a class when expanded; others skip it.

TRBD2 TRBJ2-5 TRBV11-1 . CASSSSGGARETQYF TGTGCCAGCAGCTCTAGCGGGGGGGCCAGGGAGACCCAGTACTTC
TRBD1 TRBJ1-5 TRBV5-1 . CASSLGTGIQPQHF TGCGCCAGCAGCCTCGGGACAGGGATTCAGCCCCAGCATTTT
. TRBJ2-5 TRBV7-2 . CASSPRWGPQETQYF TGTGCCAGCAGCCCCAGGTGGGGGCCACAAGAGACCCAGTACTTC
. TRBJ2-5 TRBV28 few CASSLPNTETQYF TGTGCCAGCAGTTTGCCCAATACTGAGACCCAGTACTTC
. TRBJ1-1 TRBV6-6 . CASAGRGTEAFF TGTGCCTCCGCCGGGAGGGGCACTGAAGCTTTCTTT
TRBD1 TRBJ1-3 TRBV6-8 once CASTHRGAGGSGNTIYF TGTGCCAGCACCCACCGAGGGGCAGGGGGCTCAGGAAACACCATATATTTT
. TRBJ1-1 TRBV6-5 few CASSYRGGNTEAFF TGTGCCAGCAGTTACCGGGGTGGGAACACTGAAGCTTTCTTT
. TRBJ2-1 TRBV30 once CAWSRGGIVQFF TGTGCCTGGTCGAGGGGCGGGATAGTGCAGTTCTTC
TRBD1 TRBJ2-6 TRBV19 . CASSTIRTGGPSGANVLTF TGTGCCAGTAGTACTATCCGGACAGGGGGCCCCTCTGGGGCCAACGTCCTGACTTTC
TRBD1 TRBJ2-2 TRBV29-1 . CSVEKQGLAGELFF TGCAGCGTTGAAAAACAGGGGTTAGCCGGGGAGCTGTTTTTT